Presented here are 22 T cell receptor beta chains from one specimen sequenced in a study of T-cell memory formation after mild COVID-19. TCRdb called the 5' RACE reads again in MiXCR, with one record for every CDR3 protein. Among tens of thousands of distinct CDR3 sequences listed, about 7.4% were seen once. Material for sequencing was PBMCs or a T cell subset sorted from them (not recorded which). These TCRs come from an adult woman who had mild COVID-19 (a few samples of this study predate the infection). Cell type and time point are not known.

This clonotype was counted at least ten times. The V gene is TRBV12-3 or TRBV12-4, the J gene TRBJ2-1; 12 nucleotides agree with TRBD2. The CDR3 runs 15 residues. V shed 7 bases, J shed 8 bases, and the junction held 9 bases outside the gene matches. In DNA form, the CDR3 reads TGTGCCAGCACCCTTCTAGCGGGGGGGCGGCATGAGCAGTTCTTC. Amino acids: CASTLLAGGRHEQFF.

This clonotype turned up a few times. The genes are TRBV3-1 and TRBJ1-2; possibly TRBD1 for D (5 bases). Germline CDR1 reads LGHDT; CDR2 reads YNNKEL (reference sequence). V was pared by 4 bases and J by 1 base, with 13 bases between. The CDR3 runs 15 residues. The CDR3 bases are TGTGCCAGCAGCCCGGGCCAGGGCAATAACTATGGCTACACCTTC. Amino acid sequence: CASSPGQGNNYGYTF.

The chain is built from TRBV9 and TRBJ2-1; 9 bases align to TRBD2. Germline CDR1 and CDR2: SGDLS and YYNGEE. Losses at the gene ends were 4 bases for V and 2 bases for J; bases not matched to a gene: 7. This CDR3 is built from 16 residues. The CDR3 DNA reads TGTGCCAGCAGCTTTAGCGGGGGTGTCACCTACAATGAGCAGTTCTTC. The encoded protein is CASSFSGGVTYNEQFF.

This clonotype was seen ten or more times. This chain uses TRBV13 with TRBJ1-1; possible D gene TRBD1, 5 bases. The germline V gene has CDR1 PRHDT and CDR2 FYEKMQ (reference sequence). V gave up 4 bases and J gave up 8 bases, with 11 bases separating them. The length of the CDR3 is 12 residues. The CDR3 loop is CASSSRTSEAFF. CDR3 in DNA: TGTGCCAGCAGCTCGCGGACAAGCGAAGCTTTCTTT.

In its sample, this clonotype was seen many times. The chain employs TRBV7-9 and TRBJ2-3; 10 bases are shared with TRBD2. The CDR3 is 15 amino acids. The junction had 3 bases not matched to a gene; V was cut back by 5 bases and J by 1 base. Germline-derived CDR1 and CDR2 are SEHNR and FQNEAQ (reference sequence). The CDR3 nucleotides read TGTGCCAGCAGCCGCGGGACTAGCGGCACAGATACGCAGTATTTT. Protein: CASSRGTSGTDTQYF.

This clonotype was found many times. This chain uses TRBV20-1 with TRBJ2-1, with 11 bases identical to TRBD2. The J segment lost 9 bases and the V segment lost 6 bases, leaving 16 bases of the junction unmatched. Germline CDR1 reads DFQATT; CDR2 reads SNEGSKA (reference sequence). This CDR3 region has 16 residues. CDR3 coding DNA: TGCAGTGCGATAAAGGGACTAGCGGTAACCTTCAGTGAGCAGTTCTTC. This sequence encodes CSAIKGLAVTFSEQFF.

The gene calls are TRBV5-1 and TRBJ2-7, with TRBD2 as a possible D gene (5 bases). This CDR3 comprises 14 residues. Germline V lookup: CDR1 SGHRS, CDR2 YFSETQ. V lost 5 bases and J 1 base, leaving 13 bases between the germline ends. CDR3 bases: TGCGCCAGCAGTACCCTGAGCGGTTCCTACGAGCAGTACTTC. Residues: CASSTLSGSYEQYF.

This clonotype is medium-sized (0.01 to 0.1%) by share. This chain links TRBV5-1 with TRBJ2-7; 7 bases are a match to TRBD1. The V gene's germline CDR1 is SGHRS and CDR2 YFSETQ. V dropped 0 bases and J dropped 6; count of bases not matched to a gene: 6. The CDR3 sequence is 14 residues long. CDR3 loop: CASSLADRAAEQYF. CDR3 sequence (DNA): TGCGCCAGCAGCTTGGCCGACAGGGCAGCCGAGCAGTACTTC.

This clonotype was seen many times. The chain is built from TRBV6-4 and TRBJ1-1; no clear D. The CDR3 runs 14 residues. V was shortened by 0 bases and J by 1 base, with 6 bases between the two germline ends. Germline V gene sequence: CDR1 MRHNA, CDR2 SNTAGT. CDR3 region: CASSDSSENTEAFF. The CDR3 DNA reads TGTGCCAGCAGTGACTCATCAGAGAACACTGAAGCTTTCTTT.

At least ten counts were recorded for this clonotype. The rearrangement uses TRBV6-4 and TRBJ2-3; no clear D gene. The CDR3 sequence is 13 residues long. Deletions cut 1 base from V and 3 bases from J, with 5 bases between. Germline CDR1 is MRHNA and CDR2 is SNTAGT. CDR3 nucleotides: TGTGCCAGCAGTGACTTGCGAACAGATACGCAGTATTTT. Its protein product is CASSDLRTDTQYF.

This clonotype was found many times. The V and J genes are TRBV7-2 and TRBJ1-2; possible D gene TRBD1, 6 bases. The V gene's germline CDR1 is SGHTA and CDR2 FQGNSA. The CDR3 covers 12 residues. V was cut by 1 base and J by 12 bases, with 12 bases left in between. This CDR3 reads CASSLVGGTDTF. In DNA form, the CDR3 reads TGTGCCAGCAGCTTAGTAGGGGGGACGGACACCTTC.

J is TRBJ1-2 and V is TRBV12-3 or TRBV12-4; a weak D match, TRBD1 (5 bases). The CDR3 extends over 13 amino acids. V was trimmed by 3 bases and J by 8 bases, leaving 13 bases between them. The CDR3, as DNA: TGTGCCAGCAGTTTCCGGGGGGTCTTGGGCTACACCTTC. Translating it yields CASSFRGVLGYTF.

This clonotype was detected only a few times. V is TRBV11-2 and J is TRBJ2-1; possible D gene TRBD2, 5 bases. Germline-derived CDR1 and CDR2 are SGHAT and FQNNGV. The CDR3 length is 13 residues. The ends were cut back, 3 bases at V and 3 bases at J, with 6 bases in the middle. The CDR3 sequence is CASSFGLYNEQFF. In nucleotides, the CDR3 is TGTGCCAGCAGCTTCGGACTCTACAATGAGCAGTTCTTC.

This clonotype was detected ten times or more. The V call is TRBV15, the J call TRBJ2-5, with D hard to call. The CDR3 totals 14 residues. From germline, CDR1 is LNHNV and CDR2 YYDKDF (reference sequence). Trimming removed 2 bases at V and 2 bases at J, with 9 bases between. The CDR3 sequence is CATSRIDLQETQYF. CDR3 coding DNA: TGTGCCACCAGCAGAATCGATTTACAAGAGACCCAGTACTTC.

The chain recombines TRBV5-1 with TRBJ2-7, with a weak D call TRBD2 (6 bases). V lost 0 bases, J lost 0 bases, and 10 bases lay in between. The CDR3 consists of 15 residues. Germline CDR1 and CDR2: SGHRS and YFSETQ. CDR3 sequence (DNA): TGCGCCAGCAGCTTGGATGGGGAGGCCTCCTACGAGCAGTACTTC. Translated, it gives CASSLDGEASYEQYF. The variable domain in full, with the rest retrieved from reference TRBV5-1 and TRBJ2-7, is KAGVTQTPRYLIKTRGQQVTLSCSPISGHRSVSWYQQTPGQGLQFLFEYFSETQRNKGNFPGRFSGRQFSNSRSEMNVSTLELGDSALYLCASSLDGEASYEQYFGPGTRLTVT.

This clonotype was detected ten times or more. The V gene is TRBV3-1, the J gene TRBJ2-1; either TRBD1 or TRBD2 may fit D (5 bases each). Germline V gene sequence: CDR1 LGHDT, CDR2 YNNKEL (reference sequence). CDR3 length: 14 amino acids. The V and J ends lost 4 bases and 12 bases respectively, with 19 bases between them. CDR3 bases: TGTGCCAGCAGCCCGTCCCGGGACGCGGTCGGGCAGTTCTTC. Translating gives CASSPSRDAVGQFF.

The sample holds a few counts of this clonotype. The chain joins TRBV5-4 to TRBJ2-7; tentative D call: TRBD1 (6 bases). The CDR3 loop spans 15 amino acids. Trimming cost V 3 bases and J 2 bases, with 15 bases left between them. In germline, CDR1 is SGHNT, CDR2 YYREEE (reference sequence). CDR3 sequence: CASSSGQITPYEQYF. CDR3 nucleotides: TGTGCCAGCAGCTCAGGACAGATAACCCCCTACGAGCAGTACTTC.

This clonotype has a count of ten or more. V is TRBV4-2 and J is TRBJ2-2, with D tentatively TRBD1 or TRBD2 (5 bases each). The ends were cut back, 1 base at V and 4 bases at J, with 28 bases in the middle. Germline V gene lookup returns CDR1 LGHNA and CDR2 YNFKEQ. The CDR3 is 21 residues long. The CDR3: CASSQGGPLAYQQVLTGELFF. As DNA, the CDR3 is TGTGCCAGCAGCCAAGGGGGACCCTTGGCGTATCAGCAGGTTCTCACCGGGGAGCTGTTTTTT.

The sample holds a few counts of this clonotype. The chain has TRBV14 and TRBJ1-6, with D hard to call. Germline V CDR1 and CDR2: SGHDN, FVKESK. The CDR3 is 15 amino acids. V was shortened by 2 bases and J by 3 bases, with 8 bases between the two germline ends. CDR3 loop: CASSQNAGYNSPLHF. In DNA form, the CDR3 reads TGTGCCAGCAGCCAAAACGCGGGCTATAATTCACCCCTCCACTTT.

The gene calls are TRBV19 and TRBJ1-2; 8 bases are a match to TRBD1. CDR3 size: 15 residues. V was pared by 5 bases and J by 7 bases, with 12 bases of the junction left unmatched. CDR1 and CDR2 (germline): LNHDA, SQIVND (reference sequence). In DNA form, the CDR3 reads TGTGCCAGTAGTGACAGGACAGGGACCATCCTTGGCTACACCTTC. Protein: CASSDRTGTILGYTF.

This clonotype was observed at least ten times. The chain joins TRBV2 to TRBJ1-1, with no clear D. Deletions cut 6 bases from V and 6 bases from J, with 8 bases between. This CDR3 has 11 residues. Germline-derived CDR1 and CDR2 are SNHLY and FYNNEI. The CDR3 loop reads CASRASSEAFF. In DNA form, the CDR3 reads TGTGCCAGCAGGGCTTCGTCTGAAGCTTTCTTT.

This clonotype was observed at least ten times. CDR3 loop: CASRYTGGSYNEQFF. CDR3 nucleotide sequence: TGTGCCAGCAGGTACACAGGGGGCTCCTACAATGAGCAGTTCTTC. J is TRBJ2-1 and V is TRBV6-5, with 8 bases fitting TRBD1. The CDR3 loop spans 15 amino acids. Trimming at V came to 6 bases and at J to 0 bases, leaving 4 bases not matched to a gene. Looked up from germline, CDR1 is MNHEY and CDR2 is SVGAGI.